These 3 T cell receptor beta chains were sequenced from one sample in a study of human T cells and chemical hapten exposure. TCRdb re-analysed the RACE reads in MiXCR, keeping a single row per CDR3 protein. The sample holds some 200,000 distinct CDR3 sequences, approximately 20% seen once. Stated time point: patch test 1, 2 weeks after DPC sensitization. As to treatment: therapeutic diphenylcyclopropenone sensitization with weekly scalp DPC. The sample was whole blood, taken in connection with sensitization to the hapten diphenylcyclopropenone (DPC). Every receptor here comes from a woman aged 50 to 65 with alopecia areata. Some clones in this sample may be carry-over from other donors' samples.

The chain uses TRBV11-3 and TRBJ2-3, with D possibly being TRBD2 (6 bases). The germline V gene encodes CDR1 SGHNT and CDR2 YENEEA. V lost 4 bases and J lost 4, with 12 bases in between. The CDR3 has 14 residues. The CDR3 nucleotides are TGTGCCAGCAGCTCCAGGAGGGAGGCAGATACGCAGTATTTT. This translates into CASSSRREADTQYF.

This sequence joins TRBV5-1 and TRBJ2-1; TRBD2 agrees at 8 bases. Trimming cost V 2 bases and J 8 bases; bases outside gene matches: 6. This CDR3 region has 14 residues. CDR1 and CDR2 from the germline V gene are SGHRS and YFSETQ. The CDR3 is CASSFTSGRDEQFF. The CDR3 DNA follows: TGCGCCAGCAGCTTTACCAGCGGGAGAGATGAGCAGTTCTTC.

In this sample, this clonotype turned up a few times. This chain uses TRBV10-2 with TRBJ2-7, with D possibly called TRBD1 or TRBD2 (5 bases each). This CDR3 has 14 amino acids. From germline, CDR1 is WSHSY and CDR2 SAAADI. V lost 5 bases to trimming and J lost 3 bases, with 14 bases between them. In nucleotides, the CDR3 is TGCGCCAGCAGTCTGGGGGATCTGATCTACGAGCAGTACTTC. This sequence encodes CASSLGDLIYEQYF.